This T cell receptor (beta chain) was identified in a study of blood T cell repertoires in COVID-19. Study-wide background: The United States, Italy and Spain provided the acute and convalescent COVID-19 samples.

The authors' processing: Amplification of reference gene primers was used by the study to estimate nucleated cell counts. The repertoire was sequenced with immunoSEQ multiplex PCR; TCRdb's copy has only in-frame clones and lacks some. The V and J calls and the clone size are those of that table, but D and trimming were determined from the DNA. Of some 70,000 clones in the sample, around 80% were seen once. CDR3 length: 15 amino acids. The germline V gene has CDR1 SQVTM and CDR2 ANQGSEA. V shed 7 bases, J shed 1 base, and the junction held 9 bases outside the gene matches. This rearrangement joins TRBV29-1 to TRBJ2-2, with TRBD1 matching 7 bases. The TCR was taken from a woman aged 50 to 60 with acute or convalescent COVID-19. What was sequenced was peripheral blood. The CDR3 spells CSALRGTLNTGELFF. CDR3 in DNA: TGCAGCGCCCTCAGGGGGACACTGAACACCGGGGAGCTGTTTTTT.